The present T cell receptor (beta chain) was sequenced within a study of T cells in Graves' hyperthyroidism and ophthalmopathy. The sample holds a few counts of this clonotype. RNA transcripts provided the source from which TCR beta CDR3 regions were amplified. The HTBI primer set served for first-round RT-PCR of the TCR CDR3. Via MiXCR, TCRdb re-called the multiplex PCR reads, giving one row per CDR3 protein. The table shows 500,000 to 650,000 distinct CDR3 sequences, with about 14% occurring only once. What was sequenced was blood. This clonotype was obtained from a middle-aged woman with Graves' hyperthyroidism.

CDR3 region: CSARDRDIPPDRYGTEAFF. The CDR3 DNA follows: TGCAGTGCTAGAGATCGGGATATACCCCCAGACAGGTACGGCACTGAAGCTTTCTTT. J is TRBJ1-1 and V is TRBV20-1; tentative D call: TRBD1 (6 bases). The CDR3 is made up of 19 amino acids. Germline assignment: CDR1 DFQATT and CDR2 SNEGSKA (reference sequence). The ends were cut back, 0 bases at V and 4 bases at J, with 27 bases in the middle.